This record covers a single T cell receptor beta chain. Only a few counts were recorded for this clone. There is no known antigen for this receptor. No per-base quality is available; no much larger clone lies one base away. The source of the sample is a study of siplizumab effects on memory and regulatory T cells (dated by TCRdb to between 2018 and 2021). General notes on the study: The study examined how the anti-CD2 antibody siplizumab affects alloreactive T-cell subsets in allogeneic mixed lymphocyte reactions built from human PBMCs.

Summary of the overall study and its limitations: Because sequences at frequencies below about 10^-5 were poorly captured, only a minor fraction of alloreactive clones could be mapped back to unstimulated subsets. About 80-97% of proliferating CD4+ or CD8+ clones could not be given a naive or memory phenotype. Greater diversity appeared to be present in unstimulated naive T cells than in memory T cells, and a substantial contribution to the alloresponse seemed to be made by naive cells. Of the alloreactive CD4+ clones that could be mapped, the Treg-derived share averaged approximately 67% with siplizumab compared with around 27% in control reactions. Whether proliferating Tregs from siplizumab cultures actually had suppressive function was not functionally confirmed. The cumulative frequency of alloreactive sequences traceable to unstimulated CD4+ memory T cells was significantly reduced by siplizumab.

Sorted unstimulated T cells, along with proliferating T cells recovered from mixed lymphocyte reactions, underwent TCRbeta CDR3 sequencing. Fresh whole blood from 9 to 10 HLA-typed healthy donors served as the source for isolating PBMCs. The library was prepared using the immunoSEQ multiplex PCR assay. The deep sequencing platform assayed some 98,000 TCR templates per sample. Genomic DNA extracted from sorted T cells was used for TCRbeta CDR3 sequencing. As for the authors' bioinformatics: Clonal analysis of TCRbeta CDR3 data was done in the R programming language. Alloreactive CD4+ and CD8+ clones were defined by comparing unstimulated samples with post-reaction CFSE-low samples. Regulatory or non-regulatory origin was assigned to alloreactive CD4+ clones by matching of sequences to sorted unstimulated Treg and non-Treg repertoires. Here the immuneACCESS table is served through TCRdb, limited to in-frame sequences with V and J called. Missing clones are a known gap in these copies; in checked studies unresolved V genes cover under half, and the rest lacks a known reason. V and J calls and clone size are copied from that table; D and trimming were computed from the DNA. For this sample the table gives 80,000 to 130,000 clones, of which 91% were detected only once. The ten largest clones capture just over 2.5% of the sample.

This clonotype originated in a human donor in good health. Some clones in this sample may be carry-over from other donors' samples. Specimen: CD4+ T cells sorted from blood.

The nucleotide sequence is given as TGTGCCAGCAGCTTAGTGGGAAATAGCAATCAGCCCCAGCATTTT. Its protein is CASSLVGNSNQPQHF. The chain couples TRBV7-2 to TRBJ1-5; there is no confident call for the D gene. V is cut by 1 base and J by 0 bases, and the space between the germline ends is 7 bases. Its CDR3 holds 15 amino acids, cysteine through phenylalanine. Solely the CDR3 DNA is kept, with 45 bases framed from the first base. The germline V gene provides CDR1 SGHTA and CDR2 FQGNSA.